This TCR beta chain is drawn from a study of Ad26.COV2.S vaccination and SARS-CoV-2 variants. Study summary: Recipients of Ad26.COV2.S got it intramuscularly, once or twice 56 days apart.

Study-level findings and limits: In vaccinated individuals, spike-specific CD8+ and CD4+ T cell responses reportedly displayed substantial breadth.

Described treatment: roughly 18 received Ad26.COV2.S at low or high dose, single or two shots; several received placebo; per-sample allocation not given. At day 63 after the first vaccine or placebo injection, samples were drawn. The sample came from a Boston adult aged 18-55 years. Clones were sequenced by immunoSEQ multiplex PCR, and TCRdb holds only the in-frame ones, with some missing. Of fewer than 400,000 clones listed, around nine tenths are singletons. With respect to this clone: Its antigen is still unknown.

This TCR derives from a person aged 18 to 59 who received the Ad26.COV2.S COVID-19 vaccine or a placebo. Sequenced here: peripheral blood, sampled in a trial of Ad26.COV2.S vaccine versus placebo.

The CDR3 region is CASSIMTGSYNEQFF. CDR3 bases: TGTGCCAGTAGTATTATGACAGGTTCCTACAATGAGCAGTTCTTC. The chain uses TRBV19 and TRBJ2-1, with a tentative D call TRBD1 (6 bases). Germline V lookup: CDR1 LNHDA, CDR2 SQIVND (reference sequence). This CDR3 contains 15 residues. Between the trimmed V and J ends, which lost 3 bases and 1 base, there was a span of 10 bases.